This T cell receptor beta chain derives from a study of T cells expressing NK-cell markers. Turning to the study itself: Repertoire data for TCR beta were derived from sorted T cells (CD3+CD56+NKG2C+, CD3+CD56+NKG2C- and CD3+CD56-NKG2C+). The eight sequenced donors comprised seven who were HCMV-seropositive and one who was seronegative.

It was by 5'RACE template switching with UMIs that TCR beta cDNA was made. After re-calling the 5' RACE reads, TCRdb lists one entry per CDR3 protein, DNA absent. The record lists a few hundred thousand distinct CDR3 sequences, of which the ten most abundant hold about 0.39%. Germline CDR1 SQVTM, CDR2 ANQGSEA. The CDR3 spans 16 residues. Whole-study findings and limits: In a handful of donors, dominant clonotypes made up roughly 28.3-65% of CD3+CD56-NKG2C+ cells.

Regarding this clonotype: The target antigen is unknown.

V usage is TRBV29-1 and J usage is TRBJ2-3; TCRdb's D call, TRBD2, is unchecked because there is no DNA. The source material was blood T cells: a sorted CD56 or NKG2C T cell subset, CD4+ or CD8+ T cells, or bulk PBMC T cells (not recorded which). The sequence derives from a man between 18 and 35 years old in good health. CDR3 region: CSVDTLVRSSTDTQYF.